These T cell receptor beta chains were read from a single sample in a study of Ad26.COV2.S vaccination and SARS-CoV-2 variants. Using immunoSEQ multiplex PCR, the repertoire was profiled, and TCRdb retains in-frame clones only, with some absent. The sample shows roughly 350,000 clones, 80% to 90% of them seen only once. This sample comprised peripheral blood, obtained in a trial of Ad26.COV2.S vaccine versus placebo. These receptors all come from a person aged 18-65 years who received the Ad26.COV2.S COVID-19 vaccine or a placebo. The CDR3 runs from the conserved cysteine through the conserved F or W. The D gene is left open where the match is weak. Clone size is not always given. Where it is, it says once, few, many or a class for expanded clones.

clone_size j_call v_call d_call cdr3_nt cdr3_aa
. TRBJ2-6 TRBV21-1 . TGTGCCAGCAGGCGGACAGGGCGATCTTACTCTGGGGCCAACGTCCTGACTTTC CASRRTGRSYSGANVLTF
. TRBJ1-1 TRBV7-3 TRBD1 TGTGCCAGCAGCTCCCGGACAGGGGACGGTGCTTTCTTT CASSSRTGDGAFF
. TRBJ2-1 TRBV5-1 . TGCGCCAGCAGCTTGGTGCCCGGCGATGAGCAGTTCTTC CASSLVPGDEQFF
few TRBJ1-2 TRBV29-1 TRBD1 TGCAGCGTTGACTCTGGACAGGGGGCTTCCGGCTACACCTTC CSVDSGQGASGYTF
. TRBJ1-2 TRBV9 TRBD1 TGTGCCAGCAGCGTATTTCCGGGACAGGGGGCTGGCTATGGCTACACCTTC CASSVFPGQGAGYGYTF
. TRBJ1-2 TRBV19 TRBD1 TGTGCCAGTAGTACGACAGGGGCTGGGGACTATGGCTACACCTTC CASSTTGAGDYGYTF
. TRBJ2-1 TRBV7-8 TRBD2 TGTGCCAGCAGCTTAGGTTGGCGGGGGGGCCGTAATGAGCAGTTCTTC CASSLGWRGGRNEQFF
. TRBJ1-1 TRBV7-9 . TGTGCCAGCAGCTCGGCGGGGGGGAAGAACACTGAAGCTTTCTTT CASSSAGGKNTEAFF
few TRBJ2-2 TRBV6-4 . TGTGCCAGCAGTGACCGGCACACCGGGGAGCTGTTTTTT CASSDRHTGELFF
. TRBJ2-2 TRBV30 TRBD2 TGTGCCTGGAGGAGCGGGGGGGCCAGGGAGCTGTTTTTT CAWRSGGARELFF
. TRBJ1-2 TRBV30 . TGTGCCTGGAGTGTTCCCGCGGGTGGCTACACCTTC CAWSVPAGGYTF
. TRBJ1-1 TRBV13 TRBD1 TGTGCCAGCAGCTCGCCCGCGGGGACAGGGAGGCGTGAAGCTTTCTTT CASSSPAGTGRREAFF
. TRBJ2-3 TRBV6-2/TRBV6-3 TRBD2 TGTGCCAGCAGTTACGCTTTTCCCGGGGGGGCCGATACGCAGTATTTT CASSYAFPGGADTQYF
. TRBJ2-4 TRBV28 . TGTGCCAGCAGTTCCCGGGGCTATTGGGAGAGGGCCATTCAGTACTTC CASSSRGYWERAIQYF
. TRBJ2-3 TRBV6-4 . TGTGCCAGCAGTGAGGAAGCTAGCGAACGGGATACGCAGTATTTT CASSEEASERDTQYF
. TRBJ2-7 TRBV5-6 TRBD1 TGTGCCAGCAGCTTGTGGACAGGGGGCGTCGAGCAGTACTTC CASSLWTGGVEQYF
. TRBJ2-7 TRBV24-1 . TGTGCCACCAGGGGCCCTCCCTACGAGCAGTACTTC CATRGPPYEQYF
. TRBJ2-7 TRBV7-6 . TGTGCCAGCAGCTTAGGCGGGGGCTACTCCTACGAGCAGTACTTC CASSLGGGYSYEQYF
. TRBJ1-1 TRBV6-5 . TGTGCCAGCAGTTACAAGGGGAAGACTGAAGCTTTCTTT CASSYKGKTEAFF
. TRBJ1-1 TRBV18 . TGTGCCAGCTTCGACCGGGGTAACGAAGCTTTCTTT CASFDRGNEAFF
. TRBJ2-5 TRBV4-1 TRBD1 TGCGCCAGCAGCCAAGAGGACAGGGGGGAGACCCAGTACTTC CASSQEDRGETQYF
few TRBJ2-2 TRBV19 TRBD2 TGTGCCAGTAGTCCCCGACTAGCGGGGAACACCGGGGAGCTGTTTTTT CASSPRLAGNTGELFF
few TRBJ1-5 TRBV4-2 TRBD1 TGTGCCAGCAGCCAAGGGGGAACAGGGGGGTTTCACAATCAGCCCCAGCATTTT CASSQGGTGGFHNQPQHF
. TRBJ1-6 TRBV7-9 . TGTGCCAGCAGGGGGCCCTATAATTCACCCCTCCACTTT CASRGPYNSPLHF
. TRBJ2-2 TRBV19 TRBD1 TGTGCCAGTAGTGCGCCGGGACAGGTTCCCGGGGAGCTGTTTTTT CASSAPGQVPGELFF
. TRBJ2-7 TRBV21-1 . TGTGCCAGCAGCGTCCCCGGGACAGAAGCTAGAATAAACTCCTACGAGCAGTACTTC CASSVPGTEARINSYEQYF
. TRBJ1-1 TRBV4-2 . TGTGCCAGCAGCAGCAGAGAGAACACTGAAGCTTTCTTT CASSSRENTEAFF
. TRBJ2-1 TRBV5-1 TRBD1 TGCGCCAGCAGCGGAGACCCGGGACAGGTTGATCAGCAGTTCTTC CASSGDPGQVDQQFF
. TRBJ2-2 TRBV25-1 . TGTGCCAGCAGTGAATCTATGAACACCGGGGAGCTGTTTTTT CASSESMNTGELFF
. TRBJ2-7 TRBV7-9 . TGTGCCAGCAGCTTAGCCGAGCGGCAGTACTTC CASSLAERQYF
. TRBJ1-1 TRBV3-1/TRBV3-2 TRBD1 TGTGCCAGCAGCCAAGCCCCCCGAACAGGGGACACTGAAGCTTTCTTT CASSQAPRTGDTEAFF
. TRBJ2-2 TRBV27 . TGTGCCAGCACTCAGACGGCGGCCGGGGAGCTGTTTTTT CASTQTAAGELFF
. TRBJ2-5 TRBV5-1 TRBD2 TGCGCCAGCAGCGCGTCGTACCTAGCGGGGGTACGAAGTGAGACCCAGTACTTC CASSASYLAGVRSETQYF
. TRBJ2-3 TRBV2 . TGTGCCAGCAGTGACCCAGATACGCAGTATTTT CASSDPDTQYF
. TRBJ1-1 TRBV6-4 TRBD1 TGTGCCAGCAGTGGGATGCCCGGACAGGGCAACACTGAAGCTTTCTTT CASSGMPGQGNTEAFF
. TRBJ2-4 TRBV10-3 . TGTGCCATCAGTGAGGTGGAGGGTCGGAACATTCAGTACTTC CAISEVEGRNIQYF
. TRBJ2-3 TRBV5-1 TRBD2 TGCGCCAGCAGCTCCGGACTAGCGGGGGGCGGGGATACGCAGTATTTT CASSSGLAGGGDTQYF
few TRBJ1-5 TRBV6-6 TRBD1 TGTGCCAGCAGTAACTCCGGGACAGGGAAGAATCAGCCCCAGCATTTT CASSNSGTGKNQPQHF
. TRBJ2-2 TRBV24-1 . TGTGCCACCAGTGATTCCGGCAGGGCTCACTCCGCGAACACCGGGGAGCTGTTTTTT CATSDSGRAHSANTGELFF
. TRBJ1-1 TRBV19 . TGTGCCAGTAATTCGGGCCCAATCGGCACTGAAGCTTTCTTT CASNSGPIGTEAFF
. TRBJ1-3 TRBV3-1/TRBV3-2 . TGTGCCAGCAGCCAAGGCCGCGCCTCTGGAAACACCATATATTTT CASSQGRASGNTIYF
. TRBJ2-5 TRBV6-5 . TGTGCCAGCGGACCGGGGCGGGAGACCCAGTACTTC CASGPGRETQYF
once TRBJ2-5 TRBV11-2 TRBD1 TGTGCCAGCAGCTCAGATGGGGACAGCGGAGAGACCCAGTACTTC CASSSDGDSGETQYF
. TRBJ2-1 TRBV7-3 . TGTGCCAGCAGCCAAAGGGTGTCGACGGTCAATGAGCAGTTCTTC CASSQRVSTVNEQFF
. TRBJ1-5 TRBV6-1 . TGTGCCAGCAGTGAAACAGGGAGACAGCCCCAGCATTTT CASSETGRQPQHF
. TRBJ2-1 TRBV7-9 TRBD2 TGTGCCAGCAGCGTGACTAGCGGGGGGCTTCAGAATGAGCAGTTCTTC CASSVTSGGLQNEQFF
. TRBJ2-5 TRBV4-2 . TGTGCCAGCAGCCAAGATAGGGTTCGTGAGACCCAGTACTTC CASSQDRVRETQYF
. TRBJ1-2 TRBV9 . TGTGCCAGCAGCGTAGATGTCAGCAACCCCTATGGCTACACCTTC CASSVDVSNPYGYTF
. TRBJ1-2 TRBV19 . TGTGCCAGTAATAGACGGGGCAGCGAAATCTATGGCTACACCTTC CASNRRGSEIYGYTF
. TRBJ1-2 TRBV5-4 . TGTGCCAGCACCCTGGGGGGAATTGGTGATGGCTACACCTTC CASTLGGIGDGYTF
. TRBJ1-1 TRBV7-3 TRBD1 TGTGCCAGCAGCTGGACAGGGGGCGGGTACACTGAAGCTTTCTTT CASSWTGGGYTEAFF